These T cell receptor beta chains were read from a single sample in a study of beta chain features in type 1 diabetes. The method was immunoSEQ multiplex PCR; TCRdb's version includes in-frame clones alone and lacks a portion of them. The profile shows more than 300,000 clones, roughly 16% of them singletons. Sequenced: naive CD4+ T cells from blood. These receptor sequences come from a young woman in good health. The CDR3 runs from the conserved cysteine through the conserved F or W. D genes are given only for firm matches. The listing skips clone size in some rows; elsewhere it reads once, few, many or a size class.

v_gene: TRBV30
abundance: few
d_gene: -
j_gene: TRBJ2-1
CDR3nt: TGTGCCTGGAGTGTTGTGCGGAATGAGCAGTTCTTC
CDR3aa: CAWSVVRNEQFF

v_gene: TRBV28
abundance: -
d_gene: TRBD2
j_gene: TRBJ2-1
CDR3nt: TGTGCCAGCAGTTTATGGACTAGCGAGGTGGGTCGGAATGAGCAGTTCTTC
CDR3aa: CASSLWTSEVGRNEQFF

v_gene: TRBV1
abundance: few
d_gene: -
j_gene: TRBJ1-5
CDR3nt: TGCACCAGCAGCCCGGGACAAGACAATCAGCCCCAGCATTTT
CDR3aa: CTSSPGQDNQPQHF

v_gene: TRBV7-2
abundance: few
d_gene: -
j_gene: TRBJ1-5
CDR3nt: TGTGCCAGCAGCTTAGTGAGAGGGAATCAGCCCCAGCATTTT
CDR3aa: CASSLVRGNQPQHF

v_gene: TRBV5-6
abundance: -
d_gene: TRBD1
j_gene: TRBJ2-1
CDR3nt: TGTGCCAGCAGCTTGGAGGGGGCCCAGTCCTACAATGAGCAGTTCTTC
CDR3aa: CASSLEGAQSYNEQFF

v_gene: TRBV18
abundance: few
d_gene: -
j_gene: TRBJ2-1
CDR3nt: TGTGCCAGCTTTGGGAGTTTGGTGAATGAGCAGTTCTTC
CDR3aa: CASFGSLVNEQFF

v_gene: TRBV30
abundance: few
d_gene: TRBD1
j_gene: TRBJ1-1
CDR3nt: TGTGCCTGGAGTCTCTCCCCTACAGGGGGTTACACTGAAGCTTTCTTT
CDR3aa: CAWSLSPTGGYTEAFF

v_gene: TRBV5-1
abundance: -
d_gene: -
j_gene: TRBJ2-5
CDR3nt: TGCGCCAGCAGCTTTCGGACGGGAGAAGAGACCCAGTACTTC
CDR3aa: CASSFRTGEETQYF

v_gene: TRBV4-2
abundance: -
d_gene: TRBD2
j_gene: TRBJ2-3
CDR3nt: TGTGCCAGCAGCCGTTGGGAGGGTTCGTCCACAGATACGCAGTATTTT
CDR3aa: CASSRWEGSSTDTQYF

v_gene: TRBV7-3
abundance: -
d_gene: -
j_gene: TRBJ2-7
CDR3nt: TGTGCCAGCAGCGCGGACACAGGGCCCAAGCAGTACTTC
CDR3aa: CASSADTGPKQYF

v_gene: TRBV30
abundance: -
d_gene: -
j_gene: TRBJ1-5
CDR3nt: TGTGCCTGGAGTACAACAACAGGGTGGAATCAGCCCCAGCATTTT
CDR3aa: CAWSTTTGWNQPQHF

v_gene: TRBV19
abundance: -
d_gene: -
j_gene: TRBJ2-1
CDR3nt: TGTGCCAGTAGTATAGATCGTGCGGGGAACCTCAATGAGCAGTTCTTC
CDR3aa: CASSIDRAGNLNEQFF

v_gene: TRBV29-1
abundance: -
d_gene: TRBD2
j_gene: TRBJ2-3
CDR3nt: TGCAGCGTAAGCGGGATAAGGGGTACAGATACGCAGTATTTT
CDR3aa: CSVSGIRGTDTQYF

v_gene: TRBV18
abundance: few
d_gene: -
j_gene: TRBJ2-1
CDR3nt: TGTGCCAGCTCACCACCGGGACAAGCAAGGCATGAGCAGTTCTTC
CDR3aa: CASSPPGQARHEQFF

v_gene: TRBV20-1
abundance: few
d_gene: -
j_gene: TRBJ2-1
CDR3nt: TGCAGTGCTCCACTGGAGGGTGTGCAGTTCTTC
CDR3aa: CSAPLEGVQFF

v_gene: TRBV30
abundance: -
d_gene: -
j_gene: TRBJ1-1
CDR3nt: TGTGCCTGGGACTTCAGGGGGAACACTGAAGCTTTCTTT
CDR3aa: CAWDFRGNTEAFF

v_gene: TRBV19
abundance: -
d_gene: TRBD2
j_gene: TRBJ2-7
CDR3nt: TGTGCCAGTAGTAGTGGGAGGGACTACGAGCAGTACTTC
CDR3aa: CASSSGRDYEQYF

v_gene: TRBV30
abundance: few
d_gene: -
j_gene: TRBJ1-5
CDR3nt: TGTGCCTGGACTAGACAGGTGTCCCAGCCCCAGCATTTT
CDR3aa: CAWTRQVSQPQHF

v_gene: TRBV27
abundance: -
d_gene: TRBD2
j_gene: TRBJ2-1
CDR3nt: TGTGCCAGCAGCCTTCGATGGGAGGGGTATGAGCAGTTCTTC
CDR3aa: CASSLRWEGYEQFF

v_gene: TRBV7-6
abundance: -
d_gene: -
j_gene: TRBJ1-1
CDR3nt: TGTGCCAGCAGCTTTGCGGTGGGGAACACTGAAGCTTTCTTT
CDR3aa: CASSFAVGNTEAFF

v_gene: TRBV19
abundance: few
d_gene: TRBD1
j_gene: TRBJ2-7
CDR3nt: TGTGCCAGTAGTTCACGGGACAGGGGGACCTACGAGCAGTACTTC
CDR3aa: CASSSRDRGTYEQYF

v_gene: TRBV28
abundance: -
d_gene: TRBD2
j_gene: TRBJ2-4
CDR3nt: TGTGCCAGCAGTCCTAAGACTAGCGGGAGCGCCAAAAACATTCAGTACTTC
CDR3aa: CASSPKTSGSAKNIQYF

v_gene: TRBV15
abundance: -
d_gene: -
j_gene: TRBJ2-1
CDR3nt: TGTGCCACCAGCAGGATGACTACGGACCCCTACAATGAGCAGTTCTTC
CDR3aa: CATSRMTTDPYNEQFF

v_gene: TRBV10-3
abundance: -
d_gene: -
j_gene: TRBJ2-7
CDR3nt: TGTGCCATCAGTGAAGGGGGGGCAAGGTCCTACGAGCAGTACTTC
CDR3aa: CAISEGGARSYEQYF

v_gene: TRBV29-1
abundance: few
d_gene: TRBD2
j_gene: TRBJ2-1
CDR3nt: TGCAGCGGTTACAGACTAGCGGGAGGCAATGAGCAGTTCTTC
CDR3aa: CSGYRLAGGNEQFF

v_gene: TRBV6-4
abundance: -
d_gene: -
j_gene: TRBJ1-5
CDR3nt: TGTGCCAGCAGTGACAGCGGAATCGGTCAGCCCCAGCATTTT
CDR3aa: CASSDSGIGQPQHF

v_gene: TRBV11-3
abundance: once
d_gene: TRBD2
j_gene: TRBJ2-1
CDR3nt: TGTGCCAGCAGCTTAGGCCTAGCGGGCTACTACAATGAGCAGTTCTTC
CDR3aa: CASSLGLAGYYNEQFF

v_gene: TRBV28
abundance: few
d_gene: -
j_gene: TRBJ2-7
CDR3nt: TGTGCCAGCAGCAACAGTCGGCCCTACGAGCAGTACTTC
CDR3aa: CASSNSRPYEQYF

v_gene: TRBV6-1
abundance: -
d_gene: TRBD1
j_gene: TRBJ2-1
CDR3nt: TGTGCCAGCAGCCCAACCCCGACAGGGAGTGAGCAGTTCTTC
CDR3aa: CASSPTPTGSEQFF

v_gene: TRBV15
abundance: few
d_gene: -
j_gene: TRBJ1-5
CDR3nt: TGTGCCACCAGCAGAGATCTAGGGGCGGGACAGCCCCAGCATTTT
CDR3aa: CATSRDLGAGQPQHF

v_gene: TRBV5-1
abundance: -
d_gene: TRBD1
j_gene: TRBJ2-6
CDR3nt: TGCGCCAGCAGCCCAGGACAGGGGTGGGGGGCCAACGTCCTGACTTTC
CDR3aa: CASSPGQGWGANVLTF

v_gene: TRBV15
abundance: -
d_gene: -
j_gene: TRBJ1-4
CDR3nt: TGTGCCACCAGCAGAGATCCATCCCGGCCAGGGAAACTGTTTTTT
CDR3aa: CATSRDPSRPGKLFF

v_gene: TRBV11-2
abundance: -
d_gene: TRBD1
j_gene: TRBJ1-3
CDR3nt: TGTGCCAGCAGCACTGGGACAGGGCCTGGAAACACCATATATTTT
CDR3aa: CASSTGTGPGNTIYF

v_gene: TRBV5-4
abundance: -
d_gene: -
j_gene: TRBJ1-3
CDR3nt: TGTGCCAGCAGCTCAGGGTCTGGAAACACCATATATTTT
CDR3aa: CASSSGSGNTIYF

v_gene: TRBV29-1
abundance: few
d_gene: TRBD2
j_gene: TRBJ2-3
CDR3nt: TGCAGCGTTGAAAGGAGGAGGTGGACTAGCGGGCCCTCTAGCACAGATACGCAGTATTTT
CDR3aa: CSVERRRWTSGPSSTDTQYF

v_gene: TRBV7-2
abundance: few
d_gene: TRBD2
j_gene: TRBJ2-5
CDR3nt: TGTGCCAGCACCTTAGCGGGAAGGGAGGAGACCCAGTACTTC
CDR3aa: CASTLAGREETQYF

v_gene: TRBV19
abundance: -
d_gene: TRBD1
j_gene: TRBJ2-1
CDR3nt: TGTGCCAGTAGTGGGACAGGACTTCTCTACAATGAGCAGTTCTTC
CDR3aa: CASSGTGLLYNEQFF

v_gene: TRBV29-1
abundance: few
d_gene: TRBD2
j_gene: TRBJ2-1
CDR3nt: TGCAGCGTTGAGCCTAGCGGGAGGTTTGAGCAGTTCTTC
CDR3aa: CSVEPSGRFEQFF

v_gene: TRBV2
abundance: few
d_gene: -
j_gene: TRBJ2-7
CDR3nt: TGTGCCAGCAGTGAAGCCGAGCACAGGTACTACGAGCAGTACTTC
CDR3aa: CASSEAEHRYYEQYF

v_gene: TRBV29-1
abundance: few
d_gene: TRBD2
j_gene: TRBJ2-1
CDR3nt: TGCAGCGTTCAATCAAGCGGGGGCTGGAGCTCCTACAATGAGCAGTTCTTC
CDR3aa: CSVQSSGGWSSYNEQFF

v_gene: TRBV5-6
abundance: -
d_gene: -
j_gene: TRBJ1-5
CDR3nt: TGTGCCAGCAGCTTGGGGTCAGGGCTCCAGCCCCAGCATTTT
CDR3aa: CASSLGSGLQPQHF

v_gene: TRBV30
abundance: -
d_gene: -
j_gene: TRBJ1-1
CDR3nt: TGTGCCTGGAGTGGGGAAGTTGGGACTTCCAAGAACACTGAAGCTTTCTTT
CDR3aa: CAWSGEVGTSKNTEAFF

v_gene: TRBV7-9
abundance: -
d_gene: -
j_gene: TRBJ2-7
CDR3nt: TGTGCCAGCAGCTTAGTCTCAGGGTTGATCGAGCAGTACTTC
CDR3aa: CASSLVSGLIEQYF

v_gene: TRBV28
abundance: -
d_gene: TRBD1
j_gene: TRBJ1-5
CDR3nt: TGTGCCAGCAGTTTCCGGGGACAGGGAGGAAATCAGCCCCAGCATTTT
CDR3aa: CASSFRGQGGNQPQHF

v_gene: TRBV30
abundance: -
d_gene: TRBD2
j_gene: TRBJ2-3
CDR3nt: TGTGCCTCCAGGACTAGCTCTAATACGCAGTATTTT
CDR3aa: CASRTSSNTQYF

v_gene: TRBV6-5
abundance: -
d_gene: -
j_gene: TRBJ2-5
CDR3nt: TGTGCCAGCAGTCAACCTTCAGGTTTAAGCGAGACCCAGTACTTC
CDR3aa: CASSQPSGLSETQYF